This T cell receptor beta chain came from a study of shared clonotypes between healthy human individuals. Profiled with immunoSEQ multiplex PCR; TCRdb holds only in-frame clones, not every one. The top ten hold under 2% of the sample, which has 600,000 to 750,000 clones, roughly two thirds seen once. Trimming stripped 1 base from V and 7 bases from J, with 9 bases between. CDR3 size: 13 residues. Germline V gene lookup returns CDR1 SGHTA and CDR2 FQGNSA. Only Caucasian adults living in Nashville, Tennessee made up the donor group. The specimen was memory CD4+ T cells sorted from blood. The subset is: CD45RA-negative fraction. This TCR was recovered from a woman aged 25-40 years in good health. This rearrangement joins TRBV7-2 to TRBJ2-3, with D perhaps matching TRBD1 (5 bases). The CDR3 sequence is CASSLDRQNTQYF. CDR3 DNA: TGTGCCAGCAGCTTAGATCGACAGAATACGCAGTATTTT.